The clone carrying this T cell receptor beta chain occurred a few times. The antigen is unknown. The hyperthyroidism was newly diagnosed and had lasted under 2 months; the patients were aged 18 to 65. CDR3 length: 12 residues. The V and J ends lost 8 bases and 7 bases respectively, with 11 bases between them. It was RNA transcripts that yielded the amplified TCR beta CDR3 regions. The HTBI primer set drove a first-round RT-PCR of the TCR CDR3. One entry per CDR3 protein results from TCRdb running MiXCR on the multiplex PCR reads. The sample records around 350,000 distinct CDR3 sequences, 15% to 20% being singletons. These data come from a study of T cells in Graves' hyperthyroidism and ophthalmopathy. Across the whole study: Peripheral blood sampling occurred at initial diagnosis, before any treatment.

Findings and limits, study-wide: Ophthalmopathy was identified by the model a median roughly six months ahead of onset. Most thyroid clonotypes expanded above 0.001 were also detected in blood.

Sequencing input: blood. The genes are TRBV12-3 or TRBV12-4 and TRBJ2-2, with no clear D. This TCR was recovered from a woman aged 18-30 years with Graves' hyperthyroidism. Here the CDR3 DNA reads TGTGCCAGCGTCCGTTACGGCGGGGAGCTGTTTTTT. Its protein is CASVRYGGELFF.